These 19 T cell receptor beta chains were sequenced from one sample in a study of blood T cell repertoires in COVID-19. Clones were sequenced by immunoSEQ multiplex PCR, and TCRdb holds only the in-frame ones, with some missing. The sample holds about 200,000 clones; 83% are singletons and the top ten take about 2.5%. The sample was peripheral blood. The source of these receptors is a woman between 40 and 50 years old with active or convalescent COVID-19.

This clone was seen repeatedly, ten times or more. The V call is TRBV4-1, the J call TRBJ1-5; 8 bases match TRBD1. The V and J ends lost 4 bases and 3 bases, in that order; junction bases with no gene match: 5. The CDR3 totals 15 residues. Germline loops: CDR1 MGHRA, CDR2 YSYEKL. CDR3 nucleotides: TGCGCCAGCAGCCGCAGGGGGCAGGTCAATCAGCCCCAGCATTTT. Translated, it gives CASSRRGQVNQPQHF.

This chain uses TRBV7-2 with TRBJ1-1, with 7 bases identical to TRBD1. The germline CDR1 and CDR2 sequences are SGHTA and FQGNSA. There are 15 residues in the CDR3. Trimming took 5 bases from V and 2 from J; bases not matched to a gene: 8. The CDR3 is CASSLIRTGNTEAFF. DNA of the CDR3: TGTGCCAGCAGCCTAATTAGGACAGGAAACACTGAAGCTTTCTTT.

V is TRBV7-2 and J is TRBJ1-2; D uncertain. Germline CDR1 SGHTA, CDR2 FQGNSA. The CDR3 is 13 residues long. V gave up 1 base and J gave up 6 bases, with 9 bases separating them. The CDR3 coding sequence is TGTGCCAGCAGCTTAGGCGGGCTTGATGGCTACACCTTC. Translation gives CASSLGGLDGYTF.

The chain has TRBV7-2 and TRBJ1-5, with a possible D match to TRBD1 (5 bases). Between the trimmed V and J ends, which lost 3 bases and 0 bases, there was a span of 6 bases. The length of the CDR3 is 14 residues. Germline-derived CDR1 and CDR2 are SGHTA and FQGNSA. As DNA, the CDR3 is TGTGCCAGCAGCTTTGACAGTAGCAATCAGCCCCAGCATTTT. Translation: CASSFDSSNQPQHF. Using reference TRBV7-2 and TRBJ1-5 for the parts outside the CDR3, the full variable domain is GAGVSQSPSNKVTEKGKDVELRCDPISGHTALYWYRQSLGQGLEFLIYFQGNSAPDKSGLPSDRFSAERTGGSVSTLTIQRTQQEDSAVYLCASSFDSSNQPQHFGDGTRLSIL.

The rearrangement links TRBV28 to TRBJ1-2; 10 nucleotides agree with TRBD1. Germline CDR1 and CDR2: MDHEN and SYDVKM. The junction had 16 bases not matched to a gene; V was cut back by 3 bases and J by 3 bases. The CDR3 contains 19 residues. CDR3: CASSLGRWDRGSNYYGYTF. The CDR3 DNA reads TGTGCCAGCAGTTTGGGTCGCTGGGACAGGGGTTCGAATTACTATGGCTACACCTTC.

The CDR3 DNA sequence: TGTGCCAGCAGCTTAGCTAGCGGTTTTCAAGAGACCCAGTACTTC. As protein: CASSLASGFQETQYF. The chain couples TRBV11-2 to TRBJ2-5; TRBD2 aligns across 7 bases. Germline CDR1 and CDR2: SGHAT and FQNNGV. CDR3 length: 15 residues. The V gene end was trimmed by 1 base and the J gene end by 2 bases; junction bases not matched to a gene: 4.

The count of this clone is one. The V gene is TRBV9, the J gene TRBJ2-5, with 8 nucleotides matching TRBD1. CDR1 is SGDLS, CDR2 YYNGEE, per germline. The length of the CDR3 is 14 residues. V was pared by 4 bases and J by 5 bases, with 7 bases of the junction left unmatched. CDR3 in DNA: TGTGCCAGCAGCACAGACAGGGGCGGGGAGACCCAGTACTTC. Translating gives CASSTDRGGETQYF.

The V and J genes are TRBV18 and TRBJ2-2; possibly TRBD2 for D (6 bases). This CDR3 contains 19 residues. In germline, CDR1 is KGHSH, CDR2 LQKENI. V was trimmed by 2 bases and J by 0 bases, leaving 19 bases between them. The CDR3 loop reads CASSPRTIYGPSNTGELFF. As DNA, the CDR3 is TGTGCCAGCTCACCAAGGACTATCTACGGGCCTTCGAACACCGGGGAGCTGTTTTTT.

The rearrangement joins TRBV6-1 to TRBJ1-1; TRBD1 matches at 10 bases. This CDR3 comprises 16 residues. V dropped 1 base and J dropped 4; count of bases not matched to a gene: 6. Germline CDR1 MNHNS, CDR2 SASEGT. In DNA form, the CDR3 reads TGTGCCAGCAGTGAAGTAGGAGGACAGGGGGGCACTGAAGCTTTCTTT. This encodes CASSEVGGQGGTEAFF.

The chain has TRBV5-4 and TRBJ2-3; 14 bases align to TRBD2. The CDR3 sequence is 16 residues long. The V segment lost 4 bases and the J segment 4 bases; nucleotides outside the gene matches: 5. Germline CDR1 and CDR2: SGHNT and YYREEE (reference sequence). Here the CDR3 DNA reads TGTGCCAGCAGCCCTACGGGACTAGCGGGAGCAGATACGCAGTATTTT. It translates to CASSPTGLAGADTQYF.

The chain recombines TRBV28 with TRBJ1-2, with unresolved D. There are 11 residues in the CDR3. From germline, CDR1 is MDHEN and CDR2 SYDVKM. The V and J ends lost 7 bases and 8 bases respectively, with 11 bases between them. This CDR3 reads CASTGTGGYTF. The CDR3 region has the DNA TGTGCCAGCACCGGAACGGGGGGCTACACCTTC.

The chain employs TRBV9 and TRBJ2-7; D not certain. CDR3 length: 13 residues. The germline V and J ends were trimmed by 0 bases and 6 bases, with 10 bases remaining between them. Germline assignment: CDR1 SGDLS and CDR2 YYNGEE. DNA of the CDR3: TGTGCCAGCAGCGTAGTCTTTTCGGGCGAGCAGTACTTC. Translating it yields CASSVVFSGEQYF.

The rearrangement links TRBV12-3 or TRBV12-4 to TRBJ1-1; D not resolved. The CDR3 length is 11 residues. Trimming cost V 6 bases and J 10 bases, with 12 bases left between them. CDR3 in DNA: TGTGCCAGCAGGTGGCAGGTCGGAGCTTTCTTT. Residues: CASRWQVGAFF.

This chain uses TRBV7-6 with TRBJ2-1, with D maybe TRBD2 (7 bases). The germline V gene encodes CDR1 SGHVS and CDR2 FNYEAQ. This CDR3 is 15 amino acids long. The ends were cut back, 3 bases at V and 4 bases at J, with 13 bases in the middle. The CDR3 bases are TGTGCCAGCAGCTTGGAGGGGGGGAGGTACAATGAGCAGTTCTTC. This translates into CASSLEGGRYNEQFF.

The gene calls are TRBV7-9 and TRBJ1-2; 7 bases line up with TRBD1. This CDR3 spans 15 amino acids. Unmatched junction bases numbered 4, after V lost 3 bases and J lost 0 bases. Germline assignment: CDR1 SEHNR and CDR2 FQNEAQ (reference sequence). CDR3 amino acids: CASSFEGQANYGYTF. CDR3 bases: TGTGCCAGCAGCTTCGAAGGACAGGCTAACTATGGCTACACCTTC.

V usage is TRBV6-5 and J usage is TRBJ2-7; 8 nucleotides line up with TRBD2. The CDR3 is 15 amino acids. Germline assignment: CDR1 MNHEY and CDR2 SVGAGI. Germline trimming cut 2 bases from V and 4 bases from J; bases unmatched to any gene: 7. CDR3 amino acids: CASSYGAGEGYEQYF. CDR3 nucleotide sequence: TGTGCCAGCAGTTACGGAGCGGGGGAGGGATACGAGCAGTACTTC.

V usage is TRBV27 and J usage is TRBJ1-1; possibly TRBD1 for D (6 bases). Looked up from germline, CDR1 is MNHEY and CDR2 is SMNVEV (reference sequence). This CDR3 is 15 amino acids long. Trimming pared 6 bases from V and 5 bases from J, leaving 19 bases between. The CDR3 bases are TGTGCCAGCAGCCTGTGGAGAGGGGGAAGTACTGAAGCTTTCTTT. Encoded protein: CASSLWRGGSTEAFF.

The V gene is TRBV18, the J gene TRBJ1-2; no reliable D call. Germline V lookup: CDR1 KGHSH, CDR2 LQKENI. The V and J ends lost 6 bases and 2 bases respectively, with 25 bases between them. CDR3 length: 18 residues. DNA of the CDR3: TGTGCCAGCTCCCCCCCAAGTCCGAGCACTTCACTGAACTATGGCTACACCTTC. Its translation is CASSPPSPSTSLNYGYTF.

This rearrangement joins TRBV5-5 to TRBJ1-6; unclear D gene. V gave up 0 bases and J gave up 9 bases, with 19 bases separating them. CDR3 length equals 17 residues. Germline V gives CDR1 SGHKS, CDR2 YYEKEE (reference sequence). In DNA, the CDR3 is TGTGCCAGCAGCTTGGCTGTTCGGGGAAGTTTTTCTTCACCCCTCCACTTT. Residues: CASSLAVRGSFSSPLHF.